What follows are 5 T cell receptor beta chains derived from one specimen sequenced in a study of shared clonotypes between healthy human individuals. Sequencing was performed with immunoSEQ multiplex PCR; in TCRdb, only in-frame clones are kept and a portion is missing. The repertoire consists of about 640,000 clones, with roughly 70% occurring once and the leading ten covering 1.8%. The specimen was memory CD4+ T cells sorted from blood. The sample's subset: CD45RA-negative fraction. The receptors originated from a woman younger than 45 in good health.

This clone has a handful of counts. The chain has TRBV7-3 and TRBJ2-2; 8 positions agree with TRBD1. J was trimmed by 1 base and V by 5 bases; bases with no gene match: 6. Germline V lookup: CDR1 SGHTA, CDR2 FQGTGA. The CDR3 totals 16 residues. In DNA form, the CDR3 reads TGTGCCAGCAGCCCGGGCGGACAGGGGAACACCGGGGAGCTGTTTTTT. Protein sequence: CASSPGGQGNTGELFF.

The chain links TRBV5-1 to TRBJ1-4, with 9 bases matching TRBD1. Germline V gene data show CDR1 as SGHRS and CDR2 as YFSETQ. The CDR3 covers 14 residues. Trimming cost V 4 bases and J 8 bases; bases outside gene matches: 6. CDR3 sequence reads: CASSPGTGYEKLFF. Here the CDR3 DNA reads TGCGCCAGCAGCCCCGGGACAGGGTACGAAAAACTGTTTTTT.

V usage is TRBV7-8 and J usage is TRBJ1-4; 8 bases are shared with TRBD1. This CDR3 is 13 amino acids long. Germline values: CDR1 SGHVS, CDR2 FQNEAQ. Losses at the gene ends were 6 bases for V and 11 bases for J; bases not matched to a gene: 8. CDR3: CASSNSGGRKLFF. CDR3 coding DNA: TGTGCCAGCAGTAATTCAGGGGGCAGGAAACTGTTTTTT.

The V and J genes are TRBV29-1 and TRBJ2-5, with D possibly called TRBD1 or TRBD2 (5 bases each). Trimming cost V 1 base and J 1 base, with 16 bases left between them. Germline V gives CDR1 SQVTM, CDR2 ANQGSEA. This CDR3 is 16 amino acids long. CDR3 protein: CSVEGPPGPSQETQYF. The CDR3 DNA reads TGCAGCGTTGAAGGGCCGCCGGGGCCTTCCCAAGAGACCCAGTACTTC.

This chain joins TRBV27 and TRBJ2-7, with unresolved D. CDR1 MNHEY and CDR2 SMNVEV come from the germline V gene (reference sequence). This CDR3 comprises 15 residues. Trimming shortened V by 0 bases and J by 0 bases, and 9 bases separated the two germline ends. Here the CDR3 DNA reads TGTGCCAGCAGTTTATCGACGGGTGCCTCCTACGAGCAGTACTTC. It encodes CASSLSTGASYEQYF.